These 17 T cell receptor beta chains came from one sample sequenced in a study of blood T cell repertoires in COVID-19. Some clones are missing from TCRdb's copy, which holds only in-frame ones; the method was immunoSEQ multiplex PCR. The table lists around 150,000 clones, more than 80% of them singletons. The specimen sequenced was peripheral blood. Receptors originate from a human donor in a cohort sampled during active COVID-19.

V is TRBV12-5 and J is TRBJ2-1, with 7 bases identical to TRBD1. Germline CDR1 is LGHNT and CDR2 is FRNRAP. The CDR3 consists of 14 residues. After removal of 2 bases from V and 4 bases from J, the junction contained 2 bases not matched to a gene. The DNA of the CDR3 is TGTGCTAGTGGTTTGCGGGACAGATACAATGAGCAGTTCTTC. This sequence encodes CASGLRDRYNEQFF.

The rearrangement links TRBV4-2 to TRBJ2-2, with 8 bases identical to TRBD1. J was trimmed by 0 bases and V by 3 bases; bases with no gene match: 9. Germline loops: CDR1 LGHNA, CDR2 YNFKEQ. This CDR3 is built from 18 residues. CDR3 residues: CASSQRLSDRANTGELFF. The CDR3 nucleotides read TGTGCCAGCAGCCAGAGATTATCGGACAGGGCGAACACCGGGGAGCTGTTTTTT.

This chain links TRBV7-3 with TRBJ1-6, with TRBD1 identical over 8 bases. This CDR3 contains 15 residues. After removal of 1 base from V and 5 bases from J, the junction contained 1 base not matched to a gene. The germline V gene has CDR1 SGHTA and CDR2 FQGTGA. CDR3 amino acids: CASSLRGQDNSPLHF. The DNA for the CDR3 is TGTGCCAGCAGCTTAAGGGGACAGGATAATTCACCCCTCCACTTT.

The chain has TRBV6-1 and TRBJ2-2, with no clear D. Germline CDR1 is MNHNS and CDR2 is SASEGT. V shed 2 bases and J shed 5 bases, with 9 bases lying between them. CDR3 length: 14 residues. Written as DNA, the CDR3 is TGTGCCAGCAGTGAAAGATCTAAAACCGGGGAGCTGTTTTTT. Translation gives CASSERSKTGELFF.

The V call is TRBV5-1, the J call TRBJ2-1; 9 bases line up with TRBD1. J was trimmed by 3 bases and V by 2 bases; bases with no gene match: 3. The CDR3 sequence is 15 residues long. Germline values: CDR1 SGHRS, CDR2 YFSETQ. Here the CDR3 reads CASSFSGQGYNEQFF. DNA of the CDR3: TGCGCCAGCAGCTTTTCGGGACAGGGCTACAATGAGCAGTTCTTC.

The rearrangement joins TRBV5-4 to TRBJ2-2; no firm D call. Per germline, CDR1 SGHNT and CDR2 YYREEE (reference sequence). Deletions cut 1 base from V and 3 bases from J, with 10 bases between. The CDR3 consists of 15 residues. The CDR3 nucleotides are TGTGCCAGCAGCTTGAAAGATCGGGACACCGGGGAGCTGTTTTTT. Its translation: CASSLKDRDTGELFF.

The CDR3 nucleotides read TGTGCCAGCAGCCCCCGAAGCGGGCTTCAGACCCAGTACTTC. Translated: CASSPRSGLQTQYF. The V call is TRBV7-2, the J call TRBJ2-5; D may be TRBD2 (6 bases). The V end was cut by 5 bases, the J end by 6 bases, with 16 bases between. The CDR3 consists of 14 residues. Germline CDR1 is SGHTA and CDR2 is FQGNSA.

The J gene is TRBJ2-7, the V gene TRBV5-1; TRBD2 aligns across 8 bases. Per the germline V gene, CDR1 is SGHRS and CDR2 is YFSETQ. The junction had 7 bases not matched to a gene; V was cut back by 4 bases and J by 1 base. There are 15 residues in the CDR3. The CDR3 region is CASSGTSGLSYEQYF. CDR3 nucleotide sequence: TGCGCCAGCAGCGGTACTAGCGGACTTTCCTACGAGCAGTACTTC. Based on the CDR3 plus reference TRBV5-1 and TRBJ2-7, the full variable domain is KAGVTQTPRYLIKTRGQQVTLSCSPISGHRSVSWYQQTPGQGLQFLFEYFSETQRNKGNFPGRFSGRQFSNSRSEMNVSTLELGDSALYLCASSGTSGLSYEQYFGPGTRLTVT.

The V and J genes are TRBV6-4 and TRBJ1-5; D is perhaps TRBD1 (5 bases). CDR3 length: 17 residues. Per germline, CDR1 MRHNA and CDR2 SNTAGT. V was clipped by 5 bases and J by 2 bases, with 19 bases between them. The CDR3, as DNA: TGTGCCAGCAGTATTGGCCGGGACGGACTATGCAATCAGCCCCAGCATTTT. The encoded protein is CASSIGRDGLCNQPQHF.

CDR3: CASGSSQGAKNIQYF. In DNA, the CDR3 is TGTGCTAGTGGTTCGTCACAGGGGGCCAAAAACATTCAGTACTTC. The rearrangement links TRBV12-5 to TRBJ2-4; 7 bases match TRBD1. Germline CDR1 LGHNT, CDR2 FRNRAP. The CDR3 totals 15 residues. V trimming: 4 bases; J trimming: 1 base; junction bases outside the gene matches: 4. Full variable domain (missing parts from reference TRBV12-5 and TRBJ2-4): DARVTQTPRHKVTEMGQEVTMRCQPILGHNTVFWYRQTMMQGLELLAYFRNRAPLDDSGMPKDRFSAEMPDATLATLKIQPSEPRDSAVYFCASGSSQGAKNIQYFGAGTRLSVL.

The CDR3 sequence: CASRTGLAEYTGELFF. The CDR3 DNA is TGTGCCAGCAGAACAGGACTAGCGGAATACACCGGGGAGCTGTTTTTT. This chain links TRBV5-4 with TRBJ2-2, with TRBD2 identical over 10 bases. The junction had 7 bases not matched to a gene; V was cut back by 5 bases and J by 3 bases. Germline V gene data show CDR1 as SGHNT and CDR2 as YYREEE (reference sequence). The CDR3 spans 16 residues.

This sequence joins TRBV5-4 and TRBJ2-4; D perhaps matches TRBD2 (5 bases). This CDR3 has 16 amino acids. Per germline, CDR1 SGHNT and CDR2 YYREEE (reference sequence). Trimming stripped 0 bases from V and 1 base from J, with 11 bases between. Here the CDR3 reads CASSLGELGAKNIQYF. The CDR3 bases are TGTGCCAGCAGCTTGGGGGAACTAGGGGCCAAAAACATTCAGTACTTC.

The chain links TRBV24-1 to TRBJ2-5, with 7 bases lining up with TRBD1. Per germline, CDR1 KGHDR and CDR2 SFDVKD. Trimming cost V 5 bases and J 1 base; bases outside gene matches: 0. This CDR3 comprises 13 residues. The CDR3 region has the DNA TGTGCCACCAGTGCAGGGGGCCAAGAGACCCAGTACTTC. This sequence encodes CATSAGGQETQYF.

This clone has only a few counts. The CDR3 here is CASSLDPIRGYTF. CDR3 bases: TGTGCCAGCAGCTTAGATCCCATTCGGGGCTACACCTTC. The chain carries TRBV11-2 and TRBJ1-2, with D hard to call. This CDR3 region has 13 residues. Germline-derived CDR1 and CDR2 are SGHAT and FQNNGV. V lost 0 bases, J lost 8 bases, and 10 bases lay in between.

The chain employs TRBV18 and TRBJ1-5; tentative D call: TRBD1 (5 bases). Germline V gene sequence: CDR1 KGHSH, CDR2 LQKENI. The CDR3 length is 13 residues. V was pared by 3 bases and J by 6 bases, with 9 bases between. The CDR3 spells CASSPGEGQPQHF. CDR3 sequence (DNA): TGTGCCAGCTCACCGGGGGAGGGTCAGCCCCAGCATTTT.

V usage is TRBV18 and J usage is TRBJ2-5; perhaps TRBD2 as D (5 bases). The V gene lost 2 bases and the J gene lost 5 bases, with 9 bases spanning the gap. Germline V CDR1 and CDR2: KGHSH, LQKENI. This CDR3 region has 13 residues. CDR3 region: CASSPAGLETQYF. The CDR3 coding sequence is TGTGCCAGCTCACCAGCGGGTCTCGAGACCCAGTACTTC.

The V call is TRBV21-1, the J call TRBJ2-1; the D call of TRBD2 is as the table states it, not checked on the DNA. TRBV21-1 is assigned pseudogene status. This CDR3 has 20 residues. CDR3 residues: CASSPPEKRLAQGLSNEQFF. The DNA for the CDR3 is TGTGCCAGCAGTCCCCCGGAGAAAAGACTAGCCCAGGGGTTGAGCAATGAGCAGTTCTTC.